This TCR beta chain was documented in a study of blood T cell repertoires in COVID-19. Study as a whole: Samples taken during acute and convalescent COVID-19 were collected in the United States, Italy and Spain.

The data were produced by immunoSEQ multiplex PCR, yet TCRdb's version contains in-frame clones alone and is incomplete. The sample holds 95,000 or so clones, less than 85% seen once. The TCR sequence derives from a human donor in a cohort sampled during active COVID-19. Sequenced: peripheral blood.

The CDR3 DNA reads TGCAGCGTCCGGACAGGGTTGGCGAACACTGAAGCTTTCTTT. This translates into CSVRTGLANTEAFF. V gene TRBV29-1 combines with J gene TRBJ1-1; 8 bases align to TRBD1. Germline V gene sequence: CDR1 SQVTM, CDR2 ANQGSEA. This CDR3 comprises 14 residues. V was clipped by 6 bases and J by 1 base; unmatched bases: 7. Using reference TRBV29-1 and TRBJ1-1 for the parts outside the CDR3, the full variable domain is SAVISQKPSRDICQRGTSLTIQCQVDSQVTMMFWYRQQPGQSLTLIATANQGSEATYESGFVIDKFPISRPNLTFSTLTVSNMSPEDSSIYLCSVRTGLANTEAFFGQGTRLTVV.